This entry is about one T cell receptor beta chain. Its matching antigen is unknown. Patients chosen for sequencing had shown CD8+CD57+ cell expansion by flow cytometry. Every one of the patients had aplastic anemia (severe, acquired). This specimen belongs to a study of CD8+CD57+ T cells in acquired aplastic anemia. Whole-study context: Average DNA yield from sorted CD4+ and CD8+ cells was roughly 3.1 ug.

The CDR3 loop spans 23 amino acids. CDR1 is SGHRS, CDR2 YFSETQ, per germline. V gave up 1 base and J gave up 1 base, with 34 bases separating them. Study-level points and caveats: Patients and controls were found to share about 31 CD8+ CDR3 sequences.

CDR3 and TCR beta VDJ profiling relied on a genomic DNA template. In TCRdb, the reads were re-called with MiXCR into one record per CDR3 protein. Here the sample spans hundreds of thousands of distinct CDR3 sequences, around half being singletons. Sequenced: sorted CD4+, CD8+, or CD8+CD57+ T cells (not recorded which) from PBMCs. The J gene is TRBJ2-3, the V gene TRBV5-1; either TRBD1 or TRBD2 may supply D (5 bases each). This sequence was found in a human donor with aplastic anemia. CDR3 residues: CASSLPLRGTISLWHSGTDTQYF. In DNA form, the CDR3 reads TGCGCCAGCAGCTTGCCTCTACGGGGCACAATATCACTGTGGCACTCCGGCACAGATACGCAGTATTTT.